Below are 3 T cell receptor beta chains sequenced from a single sample in a study of blood T cell repertoires in COVID-19. Produced via immunoSEQ multiplex PCR; TCRdb's table is partial and in-frame only. The data show roughly 100,000 clones, 75% to 85% seen once. The specimen sequenced was peripheral blood. The receptors come from a man of 80 years or more with COVID-19, enrolled during active disease.

The CDR3 is CASSQEIRDTQYF. Here the CDR3 DNA reads TGCGCCAGCAGCCAAGAGATTAGAGATACGCAGTATTTT. This chain uses TRBV4-3 with TRBJ2-3, with D uncertain. The V end was cut by 0 bases, the J end by 5 bases, with 6 bases between. CDR1 is LGHNA, CDR2 YSLEER, per germline. The CDR3 runs to 13 residues.

The chain carries TRBV7-3 and TRBJ2-1; D uncertain. Germline CDR1 and CDR2: SGHTA and FQGTGA. The CDR3 is made up of 15 amino acids. Trimming shortened V by 5 bases and J by 1 base, and 12 bases separated the two germline ends. The CDR3 sequence is CASSLNSASYNEQFF. In DNA, the CDR3 is TGTGCCAGCAGCCTCAACTCCGCTTCCTACAATGAGCAGTTCTTC.

This chain links TRBV5-3 with TRBJ1-3; D not certain. TRBV5-3 is designated an ORF whose function remains uncertain. V shed 1 base and J shed 3 bases, with 8 bases lying between them. The CDR3 is 14 amino acids. DNA of the CDR3: TGTGCCAGAAGCTTGCAGGCAAGTGGAAACACCATATATTTT. This gives the protein CARSLQASGNTIYF.